This T cell receptor (beta chain) was recovered during a study of T-cell memory formation after mild COVID-19. With 2 bases clipped from V and 14 bases from J, the junction kept 11 bases outside the gene matches. CDR1 and CDR2 (germline): MNHEY, SMNVEV (reference sequence). The CDR3 has 14 amino acids. TCRdb reprocessed the 5' RACE reads with MiXCR, giving one entry per CDR3 protein. Counted here are under 40,000 distinct CDR3 sequences, over 5% occurring once; the ten biggest clones make up under 0.85%. V usage is TRBV27 and J usage is TRBJ1-2; 10 bases fit TRBD1. The clonotype was recovered from an adult who had mild COVID-19 (a few samples of this study predate the infection). Cell type and time point are not known. The specimen was PBMCs or a T cell subset sorted from them (not recorded which). For the CDR3, the DNA is TGTGCCAGCAGTTTACTCGGGACAGGGGAAGGTACTACCTTC. Its translation: CASSLLGTGEGTTF.